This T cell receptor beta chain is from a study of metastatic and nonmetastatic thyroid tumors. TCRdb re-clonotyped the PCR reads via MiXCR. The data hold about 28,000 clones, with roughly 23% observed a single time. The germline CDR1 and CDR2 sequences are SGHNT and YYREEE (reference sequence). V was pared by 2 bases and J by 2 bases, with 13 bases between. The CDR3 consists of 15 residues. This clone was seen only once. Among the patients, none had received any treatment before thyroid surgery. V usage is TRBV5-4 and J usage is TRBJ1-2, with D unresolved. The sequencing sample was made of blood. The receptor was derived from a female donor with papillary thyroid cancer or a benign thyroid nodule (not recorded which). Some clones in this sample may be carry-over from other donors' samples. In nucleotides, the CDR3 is TGTGCCAGCAGCTTTAGTGGAGGGCCGAACTATGGCTACACCTTC. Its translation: CASSFSGGPNYGYTF.